This is a list of T cell receptor beta chains from one sample in a study of cytomegalovirus exposure and HLA in healthy donors. The data were produced by immunoSEQ multiplex PCR, yet TCRdb's version contains in-frame clones alone and is incomplete. The table has under 150,000 clones, approximately 10% seen once. The source material was PBMCs. The receptor set was obtained from a woman aged 40 to 50 in good health and CMV-seropositive. Each CDR3 is given with its conserved first and last residue.

v_call | cdr3_aa
TRBV7-2 | CASSLDGGGVSYEQYF
TRBV5-4 | CASSQDRGGTGELFF
TRBV18 | CASSQFSTVITSGYTF
TRBV7-2 | CASSSTGDPTYEQYF
TRBV19 | CASSRGGDTDTQYF
TRBV4-3 | CASSQPGQGNEKLFF
TRBV5-8 | CASSLGTVNTEAFF
TRBV5-4 | CASSFGVGGEDTQYF
TRBV13 | CASSRQGGSGANVLTF
TRBV4-2 | CASSQDREKLFF